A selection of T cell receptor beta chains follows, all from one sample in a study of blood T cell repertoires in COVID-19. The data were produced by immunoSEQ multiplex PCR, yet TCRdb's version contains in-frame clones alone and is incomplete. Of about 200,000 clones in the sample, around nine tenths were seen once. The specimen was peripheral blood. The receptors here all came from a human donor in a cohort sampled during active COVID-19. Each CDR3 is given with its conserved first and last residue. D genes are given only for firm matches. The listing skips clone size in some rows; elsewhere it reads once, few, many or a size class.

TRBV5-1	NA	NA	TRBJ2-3	TGCGCCAGCAGCTCGCAGGCGCCCAGCACAGATACGCAGTATTTT	CASSSQAPSTDTQYF
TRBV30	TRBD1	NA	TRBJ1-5	TGTGCCTGGAGCCATGGGACAGCCAATCAGCCCCAGCATTTT	CAWSHGTANQPQHF
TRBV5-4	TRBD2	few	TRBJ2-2	TGTGCCAGCAGCTTAGGGACTAGCGTGAACACCGGGGAGCTGTTTTTT	CASSLGTSVNTGELFF
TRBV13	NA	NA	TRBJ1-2	TGTGCCAGCAGCAGTAGGGACATTGGCTACACCTTC	CASSSRDIGYTF
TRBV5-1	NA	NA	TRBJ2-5	TGCGCCAGCAGCTTTGGAGGGGAGACCCAGTACTTC	CASSFGGETQYF
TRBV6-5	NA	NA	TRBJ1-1	TGTGCCAGCAAGGAGTACGGGGGCACTGAAGCTTTCTTT	CASKEYGGTEAFF
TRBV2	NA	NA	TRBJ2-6	TGTGCCAGCAGTGCCCGACTGACAGGCCTTGGGGCCAACGTCCTGACTTTC	CASSARLTGLGANVLTF
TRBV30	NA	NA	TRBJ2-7	TGTGCCTGGAGTTCGGGGGGCTCTCTCTACGAGCAGTACTTC	CAWSSGGSLYEQYF
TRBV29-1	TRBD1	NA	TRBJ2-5	TGCAGCGTTGAGATGATGGGGACAGGGTACCAAGAGACCCAGTACTTC	CSVEMMGTGYQETQYF
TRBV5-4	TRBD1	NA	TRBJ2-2	TGTGCCAGCAGCGGCGGACAGGGACCGAACACCGGGGAGCTGTTTTTT	CASSGGQGPNTGELFF
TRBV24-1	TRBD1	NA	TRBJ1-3	TGTGCCACCAGTGATCTCGGACAGGTTGGAAACACCATATATTTT	CATSDLGQVGNTIYF
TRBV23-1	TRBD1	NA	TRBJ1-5	TGCGCCAGCAGAGCCTACAGGGGGCGATGCAATCAGCCCCAGCATTTT	CASRAYRGRCNQPQHF
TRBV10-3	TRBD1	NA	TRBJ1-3	TGTGCCATCAGTGGAGGGACAGGAGGATACTCTGGAAACACCATATATTTT	CAISGGTGGYSGNTIYF
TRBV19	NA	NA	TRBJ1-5	TGTGCCAGTAGGGACGGGACACTCAATCAGCCCCAGCATTTT	CASRDGTLNQPQHF
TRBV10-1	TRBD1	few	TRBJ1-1	TGCGCCAGCAGTGCGTTAACAGGGGGGACTGAAGCTTTCTTT	CASSALTGGTEAFF
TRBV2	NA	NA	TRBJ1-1	TGTGCCAGCCCGAGCGGACAGACCCCCTGGGCTAACACTGAAGCTTTCTTT	CASPSGQTPWANTEAFF
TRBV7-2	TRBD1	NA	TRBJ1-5	TGTGCCAGCAGTAAGGACAGGTCCGTTCAGCCCCAGCATTTT	CASSKDRSVQPQHF
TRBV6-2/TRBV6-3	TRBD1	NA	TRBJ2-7	TGTGCCAGCAGTTACTCGACCCCTTGGGACAGGGCCTACGAGCAGTACTTC	CASSYSTPWDRAYEQYF
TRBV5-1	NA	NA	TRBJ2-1	TGCGCCAGCAGCTTAGCCCCAACCGATGAGCAGTTCTTC	CASSLAPTDEQFF
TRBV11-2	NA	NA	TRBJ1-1	TGTGCCAGCAGCTTAGTCCAGGGTAACACTGAAGCTTTCTTT	CASSLVQGNTEAFF
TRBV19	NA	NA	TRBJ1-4	TGTGCCAGTAGTATACCGGGACATAATGAAAAACTGTTTTTT	CASSIPGHNEKLFF
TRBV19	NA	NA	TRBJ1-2	TGTGCCAGTAGCCTGGCGAGGTCAGAATCTAACTATGGCTACACCTTC	CASSLARSESNYGYTF
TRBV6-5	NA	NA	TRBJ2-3	TGTGCCAGTTTACAGCTTACAAAAGAAGATACGCAGTATTTT	CASLQLTKEDTQYF
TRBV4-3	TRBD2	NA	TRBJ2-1	TGCGCCAGCAGCCAAGCCTATAGCGGGTCCTACAATGAGCAGTTCTTC	CASSQAYSGSYNEQFF
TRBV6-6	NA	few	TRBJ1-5	TGTGCCAGCAGTTACGCGGATCAGCCCCAGCATTTT	CASSYADQPQHF
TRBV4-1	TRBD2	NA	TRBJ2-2	TGCGCCAGCAGCCAAGAATCTAGCGGGGTGTCCACCGGGGAGCTGTTTTTT	CASSQESSGVSTGELFF
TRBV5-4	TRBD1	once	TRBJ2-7	TGTGCCAGCAGCTTACAGGACAGGTTCTACGAGCAGTACTTC	CASSLQDRFYEQYF
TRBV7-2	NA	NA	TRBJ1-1	TGTGCCAGCAGCTTAGGTCCGGGGAACACTGAAGCTTTCTTT	CASSLGPGNTEAFF
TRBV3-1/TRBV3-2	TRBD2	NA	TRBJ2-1	TGTGCCAGCAGCCAAGGGACTAGCGGGAGGGACAATGAGCAGTTCTTC	CASSQGTSGRDNEQFF
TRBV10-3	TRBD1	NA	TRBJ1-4	TGTGCCATCAGTCCATCCGGGACAGGGGAAGAAAAACTGTTTTTT	CAISPSGTGEEKLFF
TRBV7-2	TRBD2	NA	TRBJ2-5	TGTGCCAGCAGCTTAGGGAAGAGCGGGGGCGCCCGCGTGACCCAGTACTTC	CASSLGKSGGARVTQYF
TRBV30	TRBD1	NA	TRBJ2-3	TGTGCCTGGAGTGTAGAACAGGGGAAGGCAGATACGCAGTATTTT	CAWSVEQGKADTQYF
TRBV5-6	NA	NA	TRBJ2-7	TGTGCCAGCAGCTTGGTCGCGGTGGCGGACTACGAGCAGTACTTC	CASSLVAVADYEQYF
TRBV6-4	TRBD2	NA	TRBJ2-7	TGTGCCAGCATTGCGGGAGGTTCCTACGAGCAGTACTTC	CASIAGGSYEQYF
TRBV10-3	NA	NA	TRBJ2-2	TGTGCCAGCTTAAGAGGGGGGGCCGACACCGGGGAGCTGTTTTTT	CASLRGGADTGELFF
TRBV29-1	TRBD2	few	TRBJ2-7	TGCAGCGTGGTGGGACTAGCGGGCTCCCACGAGCAGTACTTC	CSVVGLAGSHEQYF
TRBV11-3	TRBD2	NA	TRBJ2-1	TGTGCCAGCAGCTTAGATCCAACTAGCGGGAGTTTAAATGAGCAGTTCTTC	CASSLDPTSGSLNEQFF
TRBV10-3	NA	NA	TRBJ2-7	TGTGCCATCAGTGAGTCGGGAGGCGCTTCGGGGAGGGAGCAGTACTTC	CAISESGGASGREQYF
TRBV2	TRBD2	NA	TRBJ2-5	TGTGCCAGCAATCTAGCGGGGTACCAAGAGACCCAGTACTTC	CASNLAGYQETQYF
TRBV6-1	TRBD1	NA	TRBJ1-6	TGTGCCAGCAGTGAAAGTAGGACAGGGGGAAGGTCACCCCTCCACTTT	CASSESRTGGRSPLHF
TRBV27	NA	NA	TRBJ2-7	TGTGCCAGCAGTTTACAGGGATCCTACGAGCAGTACTTC	CASSLQGSYEQYF
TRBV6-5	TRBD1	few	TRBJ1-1	TGTGCCAGCAGTTATGGTACAGGGGGCGATGGCACTGAAGCTTTCTTT	CASSYGTGGDGTEAFF
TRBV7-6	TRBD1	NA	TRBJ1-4	TGTGCCAGCAGCCCCCAGGGGGCGGGTGAAAAACTGTTTTTT	CASSPQGAGEKLFF
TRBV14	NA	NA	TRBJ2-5	TGTGCCAGCAGCTACAGGCACAGTTCGGTCGAGACCCAGTACTTC	CASSYRHSSVETQYF
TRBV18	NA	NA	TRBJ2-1	TGTGCCAGCTCACCAAATCTCCACAATGAGCAGTTCTTC	CASSPNLHNEQFF
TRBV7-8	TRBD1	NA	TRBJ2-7	TGTGCCAGCAGCCTTTTTTCACAGGGGGTCTACGAGCAGTACTTC	CASSLFSQGVYEQYF
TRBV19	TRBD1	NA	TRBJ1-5	TGTGCCAGTAACCAGGGACAGGCGGTTTTTTATAGCAATCAGCCCCAGCATTTT	CASNQGQAVFYSNQPQHF
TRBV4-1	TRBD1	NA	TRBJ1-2	TGCGCCAGCAGCCAAGGACAGGGCTATGGCTACACCTTC	CASSQGQGYGYTF
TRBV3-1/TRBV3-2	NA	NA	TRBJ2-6	TGTGCCAGCAGCCATAGTGCATCCGGGGCCAACGTCCTGACTTTC	CASSHSASGANVLTF
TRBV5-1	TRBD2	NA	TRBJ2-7	TGCGCCAGCAGCTTGGCCTCGTTTAGCGGGAGGTACGAGCAGTACTTC	CASSLASFSGRYEQYF
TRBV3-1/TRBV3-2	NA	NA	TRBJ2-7	TGTGCCAGCAGCCACTGCGCCAGGATCACCTACGAGCAGTACTTC	CASSHCARITYEQYF
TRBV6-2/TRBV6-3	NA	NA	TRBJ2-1	TGTGCCAGCAGTTATAGCGGCTCCTACAATGAGCAGTTCTTC	CASSYSGSYNEQFF
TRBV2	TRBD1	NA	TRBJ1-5	TGTGCCAGCAGTTTTTTACGCGGGACAGCTAGCAATCAGCCCCAGCATTTT	CASSFLRGTASNQPQHF
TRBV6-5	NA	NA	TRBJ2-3	TGTGCCAGCAGTTACTCAGAGGAGGCAGATACGCAGTATTTT	CASSYSEEADTQYF
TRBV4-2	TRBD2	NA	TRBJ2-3	TGTGCCAGCAGCCAAGATCCCGGGGGGGGAAGCACAGATACGCAGTATTTT	CASSQDPGGGSTDTQYF
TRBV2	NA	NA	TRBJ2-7	TGTGCCAGCAGCGGAGAATCCTACGAGCAGTACTTC	CASSGESYEQYF
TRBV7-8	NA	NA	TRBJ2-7	TGTGCCAGCAGCTTAGTAGGGAACCGCGGGGAGCAGTACTTC	CASSLVGNRGEQYF
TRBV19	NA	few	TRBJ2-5	TGTGCCAGTAGTAGGGCCGGGGTTCGAGAGACCCAGTACTTC	CASSRAGVRETQYF
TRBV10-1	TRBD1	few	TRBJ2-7	TGCGCCAGCAGTAATCCGGGACAGGGGACCCACGAGCAGTACTTC	CASSNPGQGTHEQYF